This T cell receptor (beta chain) is from a study of T cells after yellow fever vaccination (dated by TCRdb to between 2018 and 2021). Some background on the complete study: The SMART-Seq v4 Ultra Low Input RNA kit was used to prepare libraries from fractions with low cell numbers. The cohort comprised two healthy male donors, one aged 18 to 29 and one aged 30 to 40 years. To follow T-cell clones before and after both primary and booster YFV17D yellow fever vaccination, bulk TCR alpha and beta repertoires underwent longitudinal sequencing. Blood was collected at multiple timepoints before and after primary and secondary immunization, and bulk PBMC replicates and cell subsets were isolated. General study outcomes and caveats: After the booster, most clones that had expanded after primary vaccination were detected again (approximately 96% of CD4 and around nine tenths of CD8), suggesting broad maintenance of memory. The secondary T-cell response was weaker than the primary response but faster, peaking on day 5 instead of day 15. A small fraction of clonotypes appeared in both the CD4 and CD8 compartments, likely as a result of convergent recombination. The study included only two donors, which limits how far the findings can be generalized. FACS-sorted repertoires could contain abundant contaminating clonotypes from the bulk population, so computational filtering was required.

In its sample, this clonotype was seen many times. This clone's antigen is unknown. Nothing much larger sits one base from this clone, and base qualities are not available. TCR cDNA was synthesized by 5'RACE template switching, through which a universal primer site and unique molecular identifiers were introduced. cDNA synthesis was primed from both the TCR alpha and TCR beta constant segments. Library amplification involved two PCR steps, and the second step added sample barcodes and sequencing adapters. Sequencing of libraries was performed on Illumina HiSeq 2500 (2x100 bp) or NovaSeq (2x150 bp). Per the source publication's procedure: Demultiplexing of reads and collapsing into UMI consensus sequences were performed with MIGEC, and V(D)J alignment was carried out with MiXCR. Vaccine-responding clonotypes were identified with edgeR using replicate PBMC samples, with FDR below 0.01 and a log2 fold change above 5 up to day 15 being required. Each bulk clonotype was labeled CD4 or CD8 based on which sequenced repertoire, CD4 or CD8, contained the clonotype at higher abundance. Clones were called with MiXCR by TCRdb after fastp trimmed the public reads at Q25, and only in-frame beta chains were retained. Every CDR3 protein is listed once, alongside the most common genes and DNA of its rows. The V and J calls come from TCRdb's annotation, not from the publication. This sample has 620,000 or so distinct CDR3 sequences in its table, and around an eighth of those were observed once. The biggest ten clones account for about 15% of the sample.

The CDR3 goes from the cysteine to the phenylalanine over 16 residues. The only DNA kept is the CDR3, 48 bases in frame from the first base. The V end loses 2 bases and the J end loses 0 bases, and a stretch of 12 bases separates them. Looking up the germline V gene yields CDR1 MNHEY and CDR2 SVGAGI. Explained via the paper, the treatment or condition label denotes: live attenuated yellow fever vaccine strain. At every blood-draw timepoint, two biological replicates of bulk PBMCs were collected. A standard Ficoll-Paque protocol was used to isolate PBMCs from peripheral blood. RNA was extracted with TriZol from bulk PBMCs, CD4 and CD8 fractions, and dextramer-positive and dextramer-negative fractions.

The chain uses TRBV6-5 and TRBJ2-3; tentative D gene TRBD2, with 6 bases matching. Sequenced material: PBMCs, taken on the day of the yellow fever booster vaccination. The source is a man aged 30-40 years who received the YFV17D yellow fever vaccine. The CDR3 protein sequence reads: CASSYSGGASTDTQYF. The DNA is as follows: TGTGCCAGCAGTTACAGTGGCGGGGCTAGCACAGATACGCAGTATTTT.